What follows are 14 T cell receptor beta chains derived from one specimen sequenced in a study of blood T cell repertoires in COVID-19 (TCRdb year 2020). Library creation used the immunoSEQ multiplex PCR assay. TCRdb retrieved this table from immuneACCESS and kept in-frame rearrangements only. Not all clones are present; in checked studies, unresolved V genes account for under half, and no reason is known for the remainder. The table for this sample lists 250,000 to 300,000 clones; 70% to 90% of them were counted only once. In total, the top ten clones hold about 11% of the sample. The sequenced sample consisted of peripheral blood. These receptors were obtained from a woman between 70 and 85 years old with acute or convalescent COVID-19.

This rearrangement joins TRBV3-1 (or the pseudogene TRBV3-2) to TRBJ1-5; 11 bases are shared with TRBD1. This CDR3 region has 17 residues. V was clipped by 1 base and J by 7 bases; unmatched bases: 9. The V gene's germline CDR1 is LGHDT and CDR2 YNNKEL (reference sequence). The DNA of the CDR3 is TGTGCCAGCAGCCAAGGGGTACCGGGACAGGGGGACCAGCCCCAGCATTTT. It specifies CASSQGVPGQGDQPQHF.

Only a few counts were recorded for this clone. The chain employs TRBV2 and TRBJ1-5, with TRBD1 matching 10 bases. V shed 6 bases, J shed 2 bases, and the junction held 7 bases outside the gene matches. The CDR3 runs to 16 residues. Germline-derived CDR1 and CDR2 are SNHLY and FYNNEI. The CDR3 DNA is TGTGCCAGCAGAAAGACAGGGGGCGCCGGCAATCAGCCCCAGCATTTT. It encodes CASRKTGGAGNQPQHF.

CDR3 DNA: TGTGCCTGGAGCCGGTCGAGCTCTGGAAACACCATATATTTT. It encodes CAWSRSSSGNTIYF. The chain links TRBV30 to TRBJ1-3; no definite D call. V was shortened by 3 bases and J by 0 bases, with 9 bases between the two germline ends. The CDR3 loop spans 14 amino acids. In germline, CDR1 is GTSNPN, CDR2 SVGIG (reference sequence). The full variable domain, with the rest looked up from reference TRBV30 and TRBJ1-3, is SQTIHQWPATLVQPVGSPLSLECTVEGTSNPNLYWYRQAAGRGLQLLFYSVGIGQISSEVPQNLSASRPQDRQFILSSKKLLLSDSGFYLCAWSRSSSGNTIYFGEGSWLTVV.

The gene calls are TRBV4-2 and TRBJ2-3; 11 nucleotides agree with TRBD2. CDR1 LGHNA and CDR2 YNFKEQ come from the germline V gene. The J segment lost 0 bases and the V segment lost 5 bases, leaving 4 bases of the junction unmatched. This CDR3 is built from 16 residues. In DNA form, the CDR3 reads TGTGCCAGCAGCGCCCGACTAGCGGGGAGCACAGATACGCAGTATTTT. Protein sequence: CASSARLAGSTDTQYF.

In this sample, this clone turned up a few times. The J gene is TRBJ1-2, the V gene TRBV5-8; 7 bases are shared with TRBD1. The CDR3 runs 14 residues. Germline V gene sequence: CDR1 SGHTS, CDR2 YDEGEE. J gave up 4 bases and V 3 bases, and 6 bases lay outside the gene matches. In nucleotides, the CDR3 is TGTGCCAGCAGCTCTCGGGACAGCGTCTATGGCTACACCTTC. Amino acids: CASSSRDSVYGYTF.

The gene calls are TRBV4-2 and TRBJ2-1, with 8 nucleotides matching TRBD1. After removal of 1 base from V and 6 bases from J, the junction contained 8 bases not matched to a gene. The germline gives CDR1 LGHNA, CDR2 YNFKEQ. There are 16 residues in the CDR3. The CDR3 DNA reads TGTGCCAGCAGCCAAGGCGGGAACAGGGGGGCCAATGAGCAGTTCTTC. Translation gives CASSQGGNRGANEQFF.

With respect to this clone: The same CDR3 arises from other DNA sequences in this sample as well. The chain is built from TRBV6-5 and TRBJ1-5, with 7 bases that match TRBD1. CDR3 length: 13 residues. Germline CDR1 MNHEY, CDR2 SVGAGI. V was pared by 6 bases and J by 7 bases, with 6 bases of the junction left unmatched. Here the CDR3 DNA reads TGTGCCAGCAGCCCCGACAGGGTCCAGCCCCAGCATTTT. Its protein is CASSPDRVQPQHF.

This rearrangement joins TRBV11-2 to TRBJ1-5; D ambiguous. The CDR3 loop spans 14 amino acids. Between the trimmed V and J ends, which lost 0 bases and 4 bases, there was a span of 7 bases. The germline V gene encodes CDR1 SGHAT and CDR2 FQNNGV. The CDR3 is CASSLDGQNQPQHF. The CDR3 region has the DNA TGTGCCAGCAGCTTAGATGGCCAGAATCAGCCCCAGCATTTT.

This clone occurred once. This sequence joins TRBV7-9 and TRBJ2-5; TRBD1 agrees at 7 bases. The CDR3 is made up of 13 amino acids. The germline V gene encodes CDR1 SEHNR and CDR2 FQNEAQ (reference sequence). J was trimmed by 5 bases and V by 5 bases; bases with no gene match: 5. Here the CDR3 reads CASSPQGMETQYF. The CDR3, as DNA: TGTGCCAGCAGCCCACAGGGGATGGAGACCCAGTACTTC.

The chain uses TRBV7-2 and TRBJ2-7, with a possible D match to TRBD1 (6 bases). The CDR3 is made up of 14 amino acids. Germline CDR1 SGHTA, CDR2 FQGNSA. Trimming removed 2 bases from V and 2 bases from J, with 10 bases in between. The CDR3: CASSLFTGPYEQYF. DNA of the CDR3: TGTGCCAGCAGCTTATTTACAGGGCCCTACGAGCAGTACTTC.

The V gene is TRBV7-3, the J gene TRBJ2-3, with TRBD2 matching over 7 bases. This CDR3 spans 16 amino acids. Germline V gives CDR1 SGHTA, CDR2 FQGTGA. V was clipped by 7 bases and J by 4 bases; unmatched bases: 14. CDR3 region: CASTDDPGLPADTQYF. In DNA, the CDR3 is TGTGCCAGCACCGACGATCCGGGACTACCGGCAGATACGCAGTATTTT.

The CDR3 loop is CVTLAGSNQPQHF. CDR3 sequence (DNA): TGTGTTACTTTGGCAGGGAGCAATCAGCCCCAGCATTTT. The chain is built from TRBV6-6 and TRBJ1-5, with D possibly matching TRBD1 (5 bases). The CDR3 is made up of 13 amino acids. CDR1 is MNHNY and CDR2 is SVGAGI in the germline V gene (reference sequence).

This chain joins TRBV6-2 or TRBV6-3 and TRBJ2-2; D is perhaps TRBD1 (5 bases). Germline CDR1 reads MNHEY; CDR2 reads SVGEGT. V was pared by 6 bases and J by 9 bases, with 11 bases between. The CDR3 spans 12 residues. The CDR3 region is CASSDPGRELFF. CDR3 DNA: TGTGCCAGCAGCGATCCAGGGCGGGAGCTGTTTTTT.

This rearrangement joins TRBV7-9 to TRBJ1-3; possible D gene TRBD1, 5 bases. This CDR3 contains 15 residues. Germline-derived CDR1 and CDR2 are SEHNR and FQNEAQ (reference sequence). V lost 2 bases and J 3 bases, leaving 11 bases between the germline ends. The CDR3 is CASSLSGFDGNTIYF. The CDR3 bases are TGTGCCAGCAGCTTATCAGGGTTTGATGGAAACACCATATATTTT. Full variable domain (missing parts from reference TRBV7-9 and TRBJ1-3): DTGVSQNPRHKITKRGQNVTFRCDPISEHNRLYWYRQTLGQGPEFLTYFQNEAQLEKSRLLSDRFSAERPKGSFSTLEIQRTEQGDSAMYLCASSLSGFDGNTIYFGEGSWLTVV.